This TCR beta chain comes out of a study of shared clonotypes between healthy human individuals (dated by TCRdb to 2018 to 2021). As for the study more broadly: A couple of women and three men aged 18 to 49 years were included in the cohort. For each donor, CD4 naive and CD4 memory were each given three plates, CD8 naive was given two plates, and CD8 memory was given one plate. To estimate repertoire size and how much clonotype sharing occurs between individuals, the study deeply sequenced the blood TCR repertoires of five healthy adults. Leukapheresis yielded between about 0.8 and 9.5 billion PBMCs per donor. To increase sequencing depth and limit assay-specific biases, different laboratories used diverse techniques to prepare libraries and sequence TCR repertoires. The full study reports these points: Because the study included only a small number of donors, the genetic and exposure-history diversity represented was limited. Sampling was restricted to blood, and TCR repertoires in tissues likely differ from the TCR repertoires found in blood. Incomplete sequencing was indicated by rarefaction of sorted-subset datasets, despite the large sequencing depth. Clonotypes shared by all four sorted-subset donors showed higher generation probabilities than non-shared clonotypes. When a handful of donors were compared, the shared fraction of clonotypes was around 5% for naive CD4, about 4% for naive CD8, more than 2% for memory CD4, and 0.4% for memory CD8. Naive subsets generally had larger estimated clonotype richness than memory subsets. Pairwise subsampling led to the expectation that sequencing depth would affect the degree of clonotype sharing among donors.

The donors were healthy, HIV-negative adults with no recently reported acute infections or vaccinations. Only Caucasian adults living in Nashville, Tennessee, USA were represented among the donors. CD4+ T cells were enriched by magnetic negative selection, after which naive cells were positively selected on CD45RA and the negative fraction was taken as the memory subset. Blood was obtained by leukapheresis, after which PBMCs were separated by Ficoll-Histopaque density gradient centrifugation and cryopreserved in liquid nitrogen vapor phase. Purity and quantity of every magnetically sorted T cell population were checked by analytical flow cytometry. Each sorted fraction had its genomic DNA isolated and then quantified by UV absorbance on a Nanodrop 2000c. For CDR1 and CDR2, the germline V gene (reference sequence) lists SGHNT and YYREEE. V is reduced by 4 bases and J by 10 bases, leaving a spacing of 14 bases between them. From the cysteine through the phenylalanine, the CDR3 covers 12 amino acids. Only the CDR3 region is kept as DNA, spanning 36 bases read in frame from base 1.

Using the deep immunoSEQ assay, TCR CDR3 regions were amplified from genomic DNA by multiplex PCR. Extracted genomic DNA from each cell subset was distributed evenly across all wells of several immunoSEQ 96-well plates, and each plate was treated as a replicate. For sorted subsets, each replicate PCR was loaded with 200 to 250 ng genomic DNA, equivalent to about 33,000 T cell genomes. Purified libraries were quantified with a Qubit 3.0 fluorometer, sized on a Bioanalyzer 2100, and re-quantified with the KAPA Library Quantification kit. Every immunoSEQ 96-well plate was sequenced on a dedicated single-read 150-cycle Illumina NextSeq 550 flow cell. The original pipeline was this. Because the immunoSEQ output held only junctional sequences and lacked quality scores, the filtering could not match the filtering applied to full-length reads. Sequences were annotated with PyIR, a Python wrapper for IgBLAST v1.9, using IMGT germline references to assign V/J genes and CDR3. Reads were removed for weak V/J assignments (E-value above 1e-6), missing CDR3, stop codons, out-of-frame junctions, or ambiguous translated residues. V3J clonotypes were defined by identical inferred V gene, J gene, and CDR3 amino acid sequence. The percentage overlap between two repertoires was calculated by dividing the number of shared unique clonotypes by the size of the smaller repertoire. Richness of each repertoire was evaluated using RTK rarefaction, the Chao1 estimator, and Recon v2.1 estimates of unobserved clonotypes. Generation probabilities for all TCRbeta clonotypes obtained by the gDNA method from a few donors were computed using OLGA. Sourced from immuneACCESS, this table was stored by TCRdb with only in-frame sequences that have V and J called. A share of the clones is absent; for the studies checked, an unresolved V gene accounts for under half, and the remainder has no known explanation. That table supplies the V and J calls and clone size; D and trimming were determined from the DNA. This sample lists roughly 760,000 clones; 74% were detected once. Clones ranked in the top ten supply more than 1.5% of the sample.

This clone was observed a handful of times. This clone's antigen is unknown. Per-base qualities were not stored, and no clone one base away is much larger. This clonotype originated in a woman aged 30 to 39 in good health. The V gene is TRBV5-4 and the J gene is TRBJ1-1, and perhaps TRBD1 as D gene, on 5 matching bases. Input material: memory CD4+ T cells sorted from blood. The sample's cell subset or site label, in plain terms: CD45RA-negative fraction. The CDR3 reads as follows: CASSRDGSGAFF. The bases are TGTGCCAGCAGCAGGGACGGGAGCGGAGCTTTCTTT.